This T cell receptor (beta chain) was identified in a study of CD8 T cells in ankylosing spondylitis. TCRdb redid the calling of the 5' RACE reads with MiXCR, one entry per CDR3 protein. This table holds around 160,000 distinct CDR3 sequences, approximately 10% found once. Of note for this clonotype: What it binds is unknown. The junction differs from germline at one of its ends, possibly a read error.

General study results and limits: Blood of patients with ankylosing spondylitis appeared to be characterized by a TCR beta motif of eight highly homologous variants.

The germline V gene encodes CDR1 SSHAT and CDR2 FNYEAQ (reference sequence). There are 16 residues in the CDR3. The sequence derives from a male donor with ankylosing spondylitis or in good health (not recorded which). The genes are TRBV7-7 and TRBJ2-3; D tentatively fits TRBD1 or TRBD2 (6 bases each). The sequencing input was blood, either unsorted or a sorted T cell fraction (not recorded which). The CDR3 DNA sequence: TGTGTCAGCAGCTTAGGAGGGGGTGGGACCACAGATACGCAGTATTTT. Translation: CVSSLGGGGTTDTQYF. Looking up the rest from reference TRBV7-7 and TRBJ2-3 gives the full variable domain: GAGVSQSPRYKVTKRGQDVTLRCDPISSHATLYWYQQALGQGPEFLTYFNYEAQPDKSGLPSDRFSAERPEGSISTLTIQRTEQRDSAMYRCVSSLGGGGTTDTQYFGPGTRLTVL.